A selection of T cell receptor beta chains follows, all from one sample in a study of T cells after posttransplantation cyclophosphamide. Assay: immunoSEQ multiplex PCR; the TCRdb copy retains only in-frame clones and omits some. The sample carries under 700 clones, about four fifths recorded once. The sequenced material came from gut tissue. All receptors come from a man aged 50 to 60. CDR3s include the opening cysteine and the closing phenylalanine or tryptophan. D genes are given only for firm matches. Only part of the rows carry a size: once, few, many, or a class if the clone is expanded.

D gene	clone size	V gene	J gene	CDR3 length	CDR3 DNA	CDR3 protein
.	hyperexpanded	TRBV4-3	TRBJ1-1	13	TGCGCCAGCAGCCAAGATCCAGGCACTGAAGCTTTCTTT	CASSQDPGTEAFF
.	.	TRBV19	TRBJ1-2	12	TGTGCCAGTAGTCAGGGGACCGAAGGCTACACCTTC	CASSQGTEGYTF
.	.	TRBV7-9	TRBJ1-3	14	TGTGCCAGCAGCTTCGGCGGGGATGGAAACACCATATATTTT	CASSFGGDGNTIYF
.	.	TRBV11-3	TRBJ1-1	14	TGTGCCAGCAGCATAGGTTGGGGGGGGACTGAAGCTTTCTTT	CASSIGWGGTEAFF
TRBD2	.	TRBV19	TRBJ2-2	19	TGTGCCAGTAGTATCCGGGGACTAGCGGGGGGGCAGGGCACCGGGGAGCTGTTTTTT	CASSIRGLAGGQGTGELFF
.	.	TRBV27	TRBJ2-2	14	TGTGCCAGCAGTACGACAGGGAACACCGGGGAGCTGTTTTTT	CASSTTGNTGELFF
.	.	TRBV6-1	TRBJ1-1	14	TGTGCCAGCTGGGGGCCTGATTGGGACACTGAAGCTTTCTTT	CASWGPDWDTEAFF
TRBD1	.	TRBV10-3	TRBJ2-5	15	TGTGCCATCAGGATGGACAGGGCCAATCAAGAGACCCAGTACTTC	CAIRMDRANQETQYF
.	.	TRBV2	TRBJ1-2	12	TGTGCCAGCCGCAGGCAGAACTATGGCTACACCTTC	CASRRQNYGYTF
TRBD2	once	TRBV19	TRBJ2-7	15	TGTGCCAGCCGACCGGGACTAGCGGGGACCTACGAGCAGTACTTC	CASRPGLAGTYEQYF
.	.	TRBV6-1	TRBJ2-2	13	TGTGCCAGCGACCGGGGGAACACCGGGGAGCTGTTTTTT	CASDRGNTGELFF
.	.	TRBV7-2	TRBJ2-3	17	TGTGCCAGCAGCGCCCAGTGGGGACTGAAGTCAACAGATACGCAGTATTTT	CASSAQWGLKSTDTQYF
.	.	TRBV2	TRBJ1-1	14	TGTGCCAGCAGAGAATCCAGGGAGAACACTGAAGCTTTCTTT	CASRESRENTEAFF
.	few	TRBV27	TRBJ2-1	13	TGTGCCAGCGGGACATCTCACTACAATGAGCAGTTCTTC	CASGTSHYNEQFF
.	.	TRBV15	TRBJ2-7	20	TGTGCCACCAGCAGAGCCGGGACAGGGGGACTAGCGGGCGAAGTCTACGAGCAGTACTTC	CATSRAGTGGLAGEVYEQYF
.	.	TRBV30	TRBJ1-2	14	TGTGCCTGGAGTAAAAAGGGAGTAAGCTATGGCTACACCTTC	CAWSKKGVSYGYTF
TRBD2	.	TRBV10-3	TRBJ2-7	15	TGTGCCATCCGGATCCCTAGCGGGGTCTCCTACGAGCAGTACTTC	CAIRIPSGVSYEQYF